This T cell receptor (beta chain) was recorded in a study of cytomegalovirus exposure and HLA in healthy donors. Whole-study findings and limits: Some public TCRs appeared in many individuals, while most sequences were rare. Researchers reported in a later analysis that a missense DCLRE1C variant was tied to TCR beta V- and J-gene trimming. Associated with HLA alleles at 0.05 false discovery rate in a later analysis were some 16,000 TCR beta sequences.

Regarding this clone: Its matching antigen is unknown.

PCR primers comprised 60 Vbeta and 13 Jbeta primers. Here immunoSEQ multiplex PCR was the method, and the copy in TCRdb shows in-frame clones only, minus some. The sample lists about 180,000 clones, 77% occurring once. The germline CDR1 and CDR2 sequences are MDHEN and SYDVKM. The CDR3 runs 14 residues. Trimming removed 4 bases from V and 17 bases from J; junction bases left unmatched: 13. This TCR was recovered from a woman aged 30 to 39 in good health and CMV-seropositive. Sequenced: PBMCs. This chain connects TRBV28 to TRBJ1-4; 10 nucleotides align to TRBD1. CDR3 region: CASSWGGQGLTGFF. Here the CDR3 DNA reads TGTGCCAGCAGTTGGGGGGGACAGGGGCTAACGGGTTTTTTT.